This T cell receptor beta chain was documented in a study of memory CD4+ T cells and cytomegalovirus serostatus. Trimming left V 3 bases short and J 3 bases short, with 2 bases between. Looked up from germline, CDR1 is SGHTA and CDR2 is FQGNSA. This CDR3 comprises 11 residues. The sort gate was single viable CD3+CD4+CD8-CD45RO+ cells for memory CD4+ T cells. Donors' CMV status reflects serum IgG against pp150, pp28, p38, p52. Per the study methods: Out-of-frame sequences were removed, leaving about 2.2 million distinct TCRbeta sequences. Profiled with immunoSEQ multiplex PCR; TCRdb holds only in-frame clones, not every one. The DNA was the basis for D and trimming; V, J and clone size are from that table. Of 41,000 or so clones listed, about 85% are singletons.

The sequenced sample consisted of memory CD4+ T cells from blood. The clonotype originates from an adult in good health and CMV-seronegative. The chain links TRBV7-2 to TRBJ1-1; D call uncertain. CDR3 loop: CASSFDTEAFF. DNA of the CDR3: TGTGCCAGCAGCTTCGACACTGAAGCTTTCTTT.